This TCR beta chain was sequenced for a study of human CD8 memory T cell subsets. Whole-study results and caveats: Diversity, per Chao1 estimates, appeared greater in stem-like memory T cells than in precursor exhausted T cells.

TCR beta was sequenced from UMI-tagged 5' RACE libraries. Each CDR3 protein gets one entry in TCRdb, which reprocessed the 5' RACE reads and gives no DNA. This repertoire includes about 12,000 distinct CDR3 sequences. On this clonotype: Antigen: not known.

CDR3 length: 14 residues. The germline gives CDR1 SGHVS, CDR2 FNYEAQ. Sample: CD8+ T cells from PBMCs. This TCR derives from a human donor in good health. The chain carries TRBV7-6 and TRBJ2-7; checking the TCRdb D call of TRBD2 is not possible without DNA. CDR3 amino acids: CASSLAPSGYEQYF.